The 21 T cell receptor beta chains listed next were all sequenced from one sample in a study of blood T cell repertoires in COVID-19. The protocol was immunoSEQ multiplex PCR, while the TCRdb copy is restricted to in-frame clones and leaves out a portion. The profile shows 150,000 to 200,000 clones, roughly 84% of them singletons. The material sequenced was PBMCs or T cells enriched from blood (not recorded which). These receptors were obtained from a man in his fifties who had recovered from COVID-19.

The genes are TRBV5-4 and TRBJ1-2; a weak D match, TRBD1 (5 bases). Trimming left V 6 bases short and J 2 bases short, with 17 bases between. This CDR3 has 15 residues. The germline CDR1 and CDR2 sequences are SGHNT and YYREEE (reference sequence). The CDR3 nucleotides are TGTGCCAGCAACCCGACCGGGGGGTCGAACTATGGCTACACCTTC. It translates to CASNPTGGSNYGYTF.

The CDR3, as DNA: TGTGCTAGTGGTTTGGTACAGGGCAGAAACACTGAAGCTTTCTTT. This sequence encodes CASGLVQGRNTEAFF. The V call is TRBV12-5, the J call TRBJ1-1; TRBD1 might be the D (6 bases). CDR1 LGHNT and CDR2 FRNRAP come from the germline V gene. Trimming cost V 0 bases and J 2 bases, with 10 bases left between them. The CDR3 sequence is 15 residues long.

This chain links TRBV3-1 (or the pseudogene TRBV3-2) with TRBJ2-7; D possibly corresponds to TRBD2 (5 bases). The CDR3 is 10 amino acids. Germline V gene sequence: CDR1 LGHDT, CDR2 YNNKEL (reference sequence). V was shortened by 8 bases and J by 3 bases, with 5 bases between the two germline ends. CDR3 sequence: CASGSYEQYF. The CDR3 bases are TGTGCCAGCGGGAGCTACGAGCAGTACTTC.

As to this clone: One junction end does not reproduce the germline sequence, and a read error may be involved. The genes are TRBV7-7 and TRBJ2-5; no reliable D call. Germline values: CDR1 SSHAT, CDR2 FNYEAQ (reference sequence). This CDR3 is 15 amino acids long. The CDR3 loop reads CASSLLASGQETQYF. CDR3 coding DNA: TGTGCTAGCAGCTTACTGGCGTCAGGCCAAGAGACCCAGTACTTC.

The V call is TRBV27, the J call TRBJ2-5; D gene ambiguous. The CDR3 length is 11 residues. Trimming removed 3 bases from V and 3 bases from J, with 2 bases in between. Germline V CDR1 and CDR2: MNHEY, SMNVEV (reference sequence). CDR3 region: CASSFKETQYF. The CDR3 DNA reads as TGTGCCAGCAGTTTTAAAGAGACCCAGTACTTC.

This clone was observed a few times. The chain combines TRBV27 with TRBJ1-2, with D perhaps matching TRBD1 (6 bases). Germline values: CDR1 MNHEY, CDR2 SMNVEV (reference sequence). The V gene lost 6 bases and the J gene lost 8 bases, with 16 bases spanning the gap. The CDR3 runs 13 residues. The CDR3 sequence: CASRGNREGGYTF. The CDR3 nucleotides are TGTGCCAGCAGGGGGAACAGGGAGGGAGGCTACACCTTC.

The genes are TRBV6-5 and TRBJ1-6; TRBD1 aligns across 9 bases. Germline-derived CDR1 and CDR2 are MNHEY and SVGAGI. This CDR3 is built from 13 residues. Unmatched junction bases numbered 5, after V lost 8 bases and J lost 9 bases. This CDR3 is CASLRTGVSPLHF. The CDR3, as DNA: TGTGCCAGCCTCCGGACAGGGGTTTCACCCCTCCACTTT.

V usage is TRBV12-3 or TRBV12-4 and J usage is TRBJ1-1; D not certain. The germline V and J ends were trimmed by 4 bases and 4 bases, with 10 bases remaining between them. The CDR3 sequence is 13 residues long. The CDR3 is CASSSNSGTEAFF. As DNA, the CDR3 is TGTGCCAGCAGTTCCAACAGCGGCACTGAAGCTTTCTTT.

V is TRBV2 and J is TRBJ1-1; TRBD1 matches at 8 bases. The V gene's germline CDR1 is SNHLY and CDR2 FYNNEI. CDR3 length equals 16 residues. V dropped 4 bases and J dropped 0; count of bases not matched to a gene: 7. The CDR3 DNA reads as TGTGCCAGCAGTGGACTGGGGGGACAGGTGAACACTGAAGCTTTCTTT. The encoded protein is CASSGLGGQVNTEAFF.

This sequence joins TRBV19 and TRBJ2-2; D ambiguous. Per the germline V gene, CDR1 is LNHDA and CDR2 is SQIVND (reference sequence). The CDR3 runs to 14 residues. V was cut by 7 bases and J by 6 bases, with 15 bases left in between. The CDR3 loop is CASTLGVDPGELFF. The CDR3 DNA reads as TGTGCCAGTACGCTAGGAGTAGATCCCGGGGAGCTGTTTTTT.

The genes are TRBV11-2 and TRBJ2-1; TRBD2 might be the D (6 bases). V lost 3 bases, J lost 5 bases, and 14 bases lay in between. Per the germline V gene, CDR1 is SGHAT and CDR2 is FQNNGV. CDR3 length: 15 amino acids. In DNA form, the CDR3 reads TGTGCCAGCAGCTTTCTGGGGGGTGTGAACAATGAGCAGTTCTTC. Its protein product is CASSFLGGVNNEQFF. The variable domain in full, completed from reference TRBV11-2 and TRBJ2-1, reads EAGVAQSPRYKIIEKRQSVAFWCNPISGHATLYWYQQILGQGPKLLIQFQNNGVVDDSQLPKDRFSAERLKGVDSTLKIQPAKLEDSAVYLCASSFLGGVNNEQFFGPGTRLTVL.

J is TRBJ2-7 and V is TRBV11-1; no clear D. Germline CDR1 reads SGHAT; CDR2 reads FQDESV (reference sequence). Trimming pared 6 bases from V and 6 bases from J, leaving 18 bases between. The CDR3 spans 14 residues. The CDR3 nucleotides are TGTGCCAGCAGTAGTGAGGTCCTGGTGGGCGAGCAGTACTTC. Amino acid sequence: CASSSEVLVGEQYF.

The rearrangement links TRBV19 to TRBJ2-1, with TRBD1 matching 7 bases. The CDR3 covers 15 residues. Germline loops: CDR1 LNHDA, CDR2 SQIVND (reference sequence). After removal of 6 bases from V and 4 bases from J, the junction contained 9 bases not matched to a gene. CDR3 loop: CASSDGQVLYNEQFF. The CDR3, as DNA: TGTGCCAGTAGCGACGGACAGGTCCTATACAATGAGCAGTTCTTC.

The rearrangement joins TRBV2 to TRBJ2-3; 11 positions agree with TRBD1. The CDR3 extends over 16 amino acids. The germline V gene has CDR1 SNHLY and CDR2 FYNNEI. V was pared by 6 bases and J by 2 bases, with 7 bases of the junction left unmatched. The CDR3 is CASSGQGAIPTDTQYF. CDR3 DNA sequence: TGTGCCAGCAGCGGACAGGGGGCGATTCCCACAGATACGCAGTATTTT.

The chain links TRBV3-1 (or the pseudogene TRBV3-2) to TRBJ2-3; 7 bases are shared with TRBD2. The CDR3 covers 17 residues. V lost 0 bases, J lost 2 bases, and 8 bases stayed unmatched. Germline assignment: CDR1 LGHDT and CDR2 YNNKEL (reference sequence). The CDR3 is CASSQEFGGGFTDTQYF. CDR3 nucleotide sequence: TGTGCCAGCAGCCAAGAATTTGGGGGGGGGTTCACAGATACGCAGTATTTT.

The chain carries TRBV5-1 and TRBJ2-2; D perhaps matches TRBD2 (7 bases). The V gene's germline CDR1 is SGHRS and CDR2 YFSETQ. There are 16 residues in the CDR3. Between the trimmed V and J ends, which lost 4 bases and 7 bases, there was a span of 20 bases. CDR3 amino acids: CASSPRGGRSSGELFF. The CDR3 coding sequence is TGCGCCAGCAGCCCTAGGGGGGGGCGCTCAAGCGGGGAGCTGTTTTTT.

The chain recombines TRBV10-2 with TRBJ2-1, with 14 bases that match TRBD2. V gave up 4 bases and J gave up 0 bases; unmatched junction bases: 8. CDR3 size: 19 residues. Germline CDR1 WSHSY, CDR2 SAAADI. This chain's CDR3 is CASSAGLAGVHSSYNEQFF. CDR3 in DNA: TGCGCCAGCAGTGCGGGACTAGCGGGGGTGCACAGCTCCTACAATGAGCAGTTCTTC.

The V and J genes are TRBV6-5 and TRBJ1-1; D ambiguous. V lost 6 bases and J 2 bases, leaving 7 bases between the germline ends. The germline V gene has CDR1 MNHEY and CDR2 SVGAGI. The CDR3 length is 12 residues. The CDR3 sequence: CASRWANTEAFF. The CDR3 nucleotides read TGTGCCAGCAGGTGGGCAAACACTGAAGCTTTCTTT.

The genes are TRBV6-1 and TRBJ1-1; D possibly corresponds to TRBD1 (5 bases). Germline assignment: CDR1 MNHNS and CDR2 SASEGT. The CDR3 extends over 14 amino acids. V shed 3 bases and J shed 4 bases, with 12 bases lying between them. CDR3 nucleotides: TGTGCCAGCAGTGAGGGACTTGAGACCACTGAAGCTTTCTTT. Translating it yields CASSEGLETTEAFF.

The V gene is TRBV6-1, the J gene TRBJ1-2; TRBD1 might be the D (5 bases). Germline V CDR1 and CDR2: MNHNS, SASEGT. V shed 2 bases and J shed 4 bases, with 11 bases lying between them. The CDR3 length is 14 residues. CDR3 nucleotide sequence: TGTGCCAGCAGTGAAAGGACATCCCTCTATGGCTACACCTTC. Translation gives CASSERTSLYGYTF.

The chain employs TRBV13 and TRBJ2-7; 7 bases align to TRBD2. Germline V CDR1 and CDR2: PRHDT, FYEKMQ (reference sequence). The junction had 5 bases not matched to a gene; V was cut back by 2 bases and J by 1 base. This CDR3 has 15 amino acids. For the CDR3, the DNA is TGTGCCAGCAGCTTACGGGCTAGCGGATCCTACGAGCAGTACTTC. Translating it yields CASSLRASGSYEQYF.